What follows are 25 T cell receptor beta chains derived from one specimen sequenced in a study of OX40 agonist ivuxolimab in advanced cancers. Using immunoSEQ multiplex PCR, the repertoire was profiled, and TCRdb retains in-frame clones only, with some absent. Here the sample spans 65,000 to 80,000 clones, 86% being singletons. Source: CD4+ or CD8+ T cells sorted from blood, taken in a trial of the OX40 agonist ivuxolimab. Receptors originate from an adult with an advanced solid tumor such as melanoma, head and neck, liver or kidney cancer.

This chain joins TRBV14 and TRBJ2-4; no clear D gene. The germline V gene encodes CDR1 SGHDN and CDR2 FVKESK. The CDR3 runs 14 residues. V gave up 3 bases and J gave up 0 bases, with 6 bases separating them. CDR3 residues: CASSHLGAKNIQYF. DNA for the CDR3: TGTGCCAGCAGCCACTTAGGAGCCAAAAACATTCAGTACTTC.

V gene TRBV13 combines with J gene TRBJ2-3, with 8 nucleotides matching TRBD1. The CDR3 has 17 amino acids. Germline V gene lookup returns CDR1 PRHDT and CDR2 FYEKMQ (reference sequence). Germline trimming cut 5 bases from V and 8 bases from J; bases unmatched to any gene: 18. In DNA form, the CDR3 reads TGTGCCAGCAGCCCAAGTACTCGGGACAGGCCGAGAGGTACGCAGTATTTT. Residues: CASSPSTRDRPRGTQYF.

A few counts support this clone. The CDR3 sequence: CASSLAQQSYEQYF. Here the CDR3 DNA reads TGCGCCAGCAGCTTGGCCCAGCAATCCTACGAGCAGTACTTC. This chain links TRBV5-1 with TRBJ2-7, with D unresolved. The CDR3 covers 14 residues. V gave up 0 bases and J gave up 1 base, with 8 bases separating them. Germline loops: CDR1 SGHRS, CDR2 YFSETQ.

Only one count was recorded for this clone. The V and J genes are TRBV5-1 and TRBJ2-5; the D is unclear. Germline CDR1 and CDR2: SGHRS and YFSETQ. V gave up 4 bases and J gave up 3 bases, with 7 bases separating them. CDR3 length equals 12 residues. This CDR3 reads CASSTEKETQYF. Here the CDR3 DNA reads TGCGCCAGCAGCACAGAGAAAGAGACCCAGTACTTC.

The count of this clone is one. CDR3 loop: CAWRLGGWTSGAYEQYF. As DNA, the CDR3 is TGTGCCTGGAGACTAGGGGGCTGGACTAGCGGGGCCTACGAGCAGTACTTC. The chain recombines TRBV30 with TRBJ2-7, with 12 positions matching TRBD2. The germline V gene encodes CDR1 GTSNPN and CDR2 SVGIG (reference sequence). CDR3 length: 17 residues. V lost 3 bases to trimming and J lost 2 bases; unmatched junction nucleotides: 11.

This clone was picked up one time. This rearrangement joins TRBV29-1 to TRBJ1-1; D is ambiguous. Germline-derived CDR1 and CDR2 are SQVTM and ANQGSEA. CDR3 length: 13 amino acids. V gave up 4 bases and J gave up 0 bases, with 9 bases separating them. CDR3 loop: CSVVWQMNTEAFF. The CDR3 DNA reads as TGCAGCGTTGTCTGGCAGATGAACACTGAAGCTTTCTTT.

With respect to this clone: The same CDR3 also results from other DNA sequences found in this sample. The chain is built from TRBV19 and TRBJ2-5; 14 bases align to TRBD2. The CDR3 covers 16 residues. Trimming took 6 bases from V and 1 from J; bases not matched to a gene: 4. Germline CDR1 reads LNHDA; CDR2 reads SQIVND (reference sequence). The DNA for the CDR3 is TGTGCCAGTAGCCGGACTAGCGGGGGGCCCCAAGAGACCCAGTACTTC. This gives the protein CASSRTSGGPQETQYF.

In regard to this clone: One junction end does not reproduce the germline sequence, and a read error may be involved. V gene TRBV5-1 combines with J gene TRBJ1-1, with a weak D call TRBD1 (6 bases). Germline loops: CDR1 SGHRS, CDR2 YFSETQ. CDR3 length: 14 amino acids. Here the CDR3 DNA reads TGCGCCAGCAGCTTCGTGGGGGCGAACTCTGAAGCTTTCTTT. It yields the protein CASSFVGANSEAFF.

This sequence joins TRBV25-1 and TRBJ1-1; 8 bases are shared with TRBD1. Looked up from germline, CDR1 is MGHDK and CDR2 is SYGVNS. V lost 4 bases and J lost 1; bases outside the gene matches: 5. This CDR3 spans 15 amino acids. CDR3 sequence reads: CASSGHRGENTEAFF. The CDR3 DNA reads as TGTGCCAGCAGTGGCCACAGGGGGGAGAACACTGAAGCTTTCTTT.

The V gene is TRBV5-6, the J gene TRBJ1-5; D call uncertain. V was shortened by 0 bases and J by 0 bases, with 7 bases between the two germline ends. The CDR3 consists of 15 residues. Per the germline V gene, CDR1 is SGHDT and CDR2 is YYEEEE. The DNA for the CDR3 is TGTGCCAGCAGCTTGGGGCAAAATAGCAATCAGCCCCAGCATTTT. Translating gives CASSLGQNSNQPQHF.

The rearrangement uses TRBV10-3 and TRBJ1-3; 8 bases are a match to TRBD1. Germline V gene data show CDR1 as ENHRY and CDR2 as SYGVKD. J was trimmed by 2 bases and V by 8 bases; bases with no gene match: 11. CDR3 length equals 16 residues. The CDR3 DNA is TGTGCCATCGGGGAGAGAACAGGGGGAACTGGAAACACCATATATTTT. It codes for CAIGERTGGTGNTIYF.

This rearrangement joins TRBV5-5 to TRBJ2-1, with D perhaps TRBD2 (5 bases). CDR3 length: 15 residues. V was cut by 0 bases and J by 1 base, with 8 bases left in between. Germline lookup yields CDR1 SGHKS and CDR2 YYEKEE (reference sequence). The CDR3 sequence: CASSLVSGSYNEQFF. The CDR3 coding sequence is TGTGCCAGCAGCTTGGTAAGCGGATCCTACAATGAGCAGTTCTTC.

This chain uses TRBV7-2 with TRBJ2-1, with 11 bases identical to TRBD2. V was pared by 3 bases and J by 5 bases, with 0 bases of the junction left unmatched. Germline V gene sequence: CDR1 SGHTA, CDR2 FQGNSA. The CDR3 extends over 14 amino acids. CDR3 DNA: TGTGCCAGCAGCTTTAGCGGGAGGGACAATGAGCAGTTCTTC. Translating gives CASSFSGRDNEQFF.

This chain uses TRBV2 with TRBJ2-5; 8 nucleotides match TRBD1. With 4 bases clipped from V and 5 bases from J, the junction kept 6 bases outside the gene matches. Germline values: CDR1 SNHLY, CDR2 FYNNEI. The CDR3 loop spans 14 amino acids. CDR3 sequence (DNA): TGTGCCAGCAGTGCCCAGGGGGCGGAGGAGACCCAGTACTTC. Translated: CASSAQGAEETQYF.

This clone was seen only once. The rearrangement links TRBV18 to TRBJ2-1; 8 bases are a match to TRBD2. The CDR3 runs 15 residues. Germline CDR1 is KGHSH and CDR2 is LQKENI. The trim removed 3 bases at V and 3 bases at J, leaving 4 bases unmatched. CDR3 protein: CASSPRSGSYNEQFF. CDR3 DNA: TGTGCCAGCTCACCTAGGAGCGGGAGCTACAATGAGCAGTTCTTC. Full variable domain (rest looked up from reference TRBV18 and TRBJ2-1): NAGVMQNPRHLVRRRGQEARLRCSPMKGHSHVYWYRQLPEEGLKFMVYLQKENIIDESGMPKERFSAEFPKEGPSILRIQQVVRGDSAAYFCASSPRSGSYNEQFFGPGTRLTVL.

The chain combines TRBV5-4 with TRBJ1-2; TRBD1 might be the D (6 bases). The CDR3 extends over 12 amino acids. Germline V gene lookup returns CDR1 SGHNT and CDR2 YYREEE (reference sequence). V dropped 4 bases and J dropped 5 bases, with 9 bases sitting between them. The CDR3 nucleotides are TGTGCCAGCAGCGCCACAGGGTATGGCTACACCTTC. It is translated as CASSATGYGYTF.

This clone was observed a single time. The sample holds other DNA sequences that translate to the same CDR3. The rearrangement links TRBV18 to TRBJ2-5, with a tentative D call TRBD1 (5 bases). CDR1 and CDR2 (germline): KGHSH, LQKENI. The CDR3 is made up of 13 amino acids. V lost 5 bases to trimming and J lost 2 bases, with 9 bases between them. The CDR3 loop is CASSRDRQETQYF. The CDR3 bases are TGTGCCAGCTCAAGAGACAGACAAGAGACCCAGTACTTC.

The chain carries TRBV6-1 and TRBJ1-5, with D possibly matching TRBD1 (6 bases). CDR3 length equals 14 residues. Germline assignment: CDR1 MNHNS and CDR2 SASEGT. V lost 8 bases and J 6 bases, leaving 17 bases between the germline ends. DNA of the CDR3: TGTGCCAGCGAATCCAGGGGAGTGGGTCAGCCCCAGCATTTT. It encodes CASESRGVGQPQHF.

The chain combines TRBV5-6 with TRBJ1-2; D remains unclear. This CDR3 contains 16 residues. The V gene's germline CDR1 is SGHDT and CDR2 YYEEEE. Trimming removed 0 bases from V and 3 bases from J, with 15 bases in between. CDR3 coding DNA: TGTGCCAGCAGCTTGGTAGTTTCTAACACCCACTATGGCTACACCTTC. This gives the protein CASSLVVSNTHYGYTF.

This clone was recorded a few times. V and J are TRBV30 and TRBJ2-7; 9 nucleotides agree with TRBD1. The trim removed 1 base at V and 5 bases at J, leaving 6 bases unmatched. Germline V gene lookup returns CDR1 GTSNPN and CDR2 SVGIG (reference sequence). The CDR3 is 14 residues long. The CDR3, as DNA: TGTGCCTGGAGTGAGAGGACAGGGGTCAACGAGCAGTACTTC. Translation gives CAWSERTGVNEQYF. Using reference TRBV30 and TRBJ2-7 for the parts outside the CDR3, the full variable domain is SQTIHQWPATLVQPVGSPLSLECTVEGTSNPNLYWYRQAAGRGLQLLFYSVGIGQISSEVPQNLSASRPQDRQFILSSKKLLLSDSGFYLCAWSERTGVNEQYFGPGTRLTVT.

The V gene is TRBV19, the J gene TRBJ2-7; the match to TRBD2 covers 8 bases. J lost 6 bases, V lost 7 bases, and 8 bases had no gene match. This CDR3 has 13 amino acids. The germline CDR1 and CDR2 sequences are LNHDA and SQIVND (reference sequence). Here the CDR3 reads CASTMRGAGEQYF. CDR3 sequence (DNA): TGTGCCAGTACCATGCGGGGGGCAGGCGAGCAGTACTTC.

The rearrangement joins TRBV28 to TRBJ1-2; D unclear. The germline gives CDR1 MDHEN, CDR2 SYDVKM. V was clipped by 6 bases and J by 8 bases, with 16 bases between them. The CDR3 loop spans 13 amino acids. CDR3 sequence reads: CASRKTTRQGYTF. CDR3 bases: TGTGCCAGCAGAAAGACTACCCGGCAGGGCTACACCTTC.

This rearrangement joins TRBV27 to TRBJ1-1, with 7 bases aligning to TRBD1. Germline trimming cut 4 bases from V and 11 bases from J; bases unmatched to any gene: 10. Per germline, CDR1 MNHEY and CDR2 SMNVEV (reference sequence). This CDR3 spans 13 amino acids. CDR3 amino acids: CASSSPGQAWAFF. Here the CDR3 DNA reads TGTGCCAGCAGTTCTCCCGGACAGGCTTGGGCTTTCTTT.

The chain links TRBV9 to TRBJ2-5; D possibly corresponds to TRBD2 (6 bases). The CDR3 contains 15 residues. V was trimmed by 4 bases and J by 5 bases, leaving 18 bases between them. Germline loops: CDR1 SGDLS, CDR2 YYNGEE. The CDR3 sequence: CASSTRAEGRETQYF. CDR3 coding DNA: TGTGCCAGCAGCACCCGGGCCGAGGGGAGGGAGACCCAGTACTTC.

V usage is TRBV21-1 and J usage is TRBJ2-7; the table's TRBD1 call for D was not verified on the DNA. TRBV21-1 is reported as a pseudogene. This CDR3 spans 14 amino acids. CDR3 loop: CASSSRDRGVEQYF. The CDR3 bases are TGTGCCAGCAGCAGCCGGGACAGGGGTGTCGAGCAGTACTTC.